The 25 T cell receptor beta chains reported below all come from one sample, sequenced in a study of monozygotic twins with inflammatory bowel disease. Using the 5' RACE reads, TCRdb records one entry per CDR3 protein without DNA. The sample yields 110,000 to 150,000 distinct CDR3 sequences, of which the top ten take up roughly 1.2%. Sequenced input: blood. These receptors all come from a human donor with ulcerative colitis or Crohn's disease, or a healthy co-twin of an affected twin (not recorded which).

The chain joins TRBV20-1 to TRBJ2-1; the TCRdb D gene call, TRBD1, has no DNA to confirm it. Germline V CDR1 and CDR2: DFQATT, SNEGSKA (reference sequence). The length of the CDR3 is 12 residues. The CDR3 loop is CSASIRGGEQFF.

The genes are TRBV20-1 and TRBJ2-1; with no DNA, the TCRdb D assignment of TRBD2 cannot be verified. The CDR3 is 15 amino acids. Germline lookup yields CDR1 DFQATT and CDR2 SNEGSKA (reference sequence). CDR3 loop: CSASRGLAGVSEQFF.

The J gene is TRBJ1-1, the V gene TRBV29-1. CDR1 is SQVTM, CDR2 ANQGSEA, per germline. CDR3 size: 11 residues. CDR3 in amino acids: CSSSLHTEAFF.

V usage is TRBV20-1 and J usage is TRBJ2-1. The CDR3 runs to 14 residues. Per the germline V gene, CDR1 is DFQATT and CDR2 is SNEGSKA (reference sequence). The CDR3 reads CSARKLRAYNEQFF.

The chain links TRBV9 to TRBJ2-5; the TCRdb call, TRBD1, lacks DNA for checking. The CDR3 totals 16 residues. CDR1 SGDLS and CDR2 YYNGEE come from the germline V gene. The CDR3 spells CASSVDPFGVLETQYF.

The chain uses TRBV15 and TRBJ1-5; the TRBD1 assignment by TCRdb is unverifiable without DNA. CDR3 length equals 17 residues. Germline-derived CDR1 and CDR2 are LNHNV and YYDKDF (reference sequence). CDR3 sequence reads: CATSRDPRGHSNQPQHF.

This chain uses TRBV6-5 with TRBJ1-5; TCRdb's D call, TRBD1, is unchecked because there is no DNA. The V gene's germline CDR1 is MNHEY and CDR2 SVGAGI. The CDR3 contains 17 residues. The CDR3 is CASSYWGQGGRSQPQHF.

V gene TRBV14 combines with J gene TRBJ2-1; the D call of TRBD2 rests on TCRdb alone, since no DNA is present to check it. The CDR3 consists of 17 residues. Germline loops: CDR1 SGHDN, CDR2 FVKESK. CDR3 sequence reads: CASSQDLSAGYWDEQFF. The complete variable domain, with remaining parts taken from reference TRBV14 and TRBJ2-1, reads EAGVTQFPSHSVIEKGQTVTLRCDPISGHDNLYWYRRVMGKEIKFLLHFVKESKQDESGMPNNRFLAERTGGTYSTLKVQPAELEDSGVYFCASSQDLSAGYWDEQFFGPGTRLTVL.

The V call is TRBV3-1, the J call TRBJ2-1; the TRBD1 assignment by TCRdb is unverifiable without DNA. CDR1 LGHDT and CDR2 YNNKEL come from the germline V gene (reference sequence). The CDR3 sequence is 14 residues long. The CDR3 sequence: CASSQRTGNNEQFF.

This chain joins TRBV5-1 and TRBJ2-3; the TCRdb call, TRBD1, lacks DNA for checking. Per germline, CDR1 SGHRS and CDR2 YFSETQ. The CDR3 sequence is 15 residues long. This CDR3 reads CASSLGDRRADTQYF. The complete variable domain, with remaining parts taken from reference TRBV5-1 and TRBJ2-3, reads KAGVTQTPRYLIKTRGQQVTLSCSPISGHRSVSWYQQTPGQGLQFLFEYFSETQRNKGNFPGRFSGRQFSNSRSEMNVSTLELGDSALYLCASSLGDRRADTQYFGPGTRLTVL.

The chain has TRBV12-3 or TRBV12-4 and TRBJ2-7; TCRdb selects TRBD2, and the lack of DNA leaves this call unchecked. The CDR3 is 16 amino acids. The CDR3 region is CASSSSPAGVPYEQYF.

The rearrangement links TRBV10-3 to TRBJ2-1. This CDR3 comprises 15 residues. CDR1 is ENHRY and CDR2 is SYGVKD in the germline V gene. CDR3 sequence reads: CAISESGDSYNEQFF.

V usage is TRBV5-1 and J usage is TRBJ1-1; TCRdb's D gene call, TRBD1, goes unchecked for lack of DNA. This CDR3 comprises 13 residues. CDR1 is SGHRS and CDR2 is YFSETQ in the germline V gene. The CDR3 loop is CASMRTGQDEAFF.

V is TRBV4-1 and J is TRBJ1-2; TCRdb designates TRBD1, a call that cannot be tested without DNA. The CDR3 covers 12 residues. Germline V lookup: CDR1 MGHRA, CDR2 YSYEKL. CDR3 loop: CASRAGSYGYTF.

The CDR3 loop reads CASSPLDPPREQYF. The genes are TRBV18 and TRBJ2-7; TCRdb indicates TRBD2, and absent DNA this call remains unverified. Germline CDR1 KGHSH, CDR2 LQKENI. CDR3 length: 14 amino acids.

This sequence joins TRBV4-3 and TRBJ1-4; TCRdb's D call of TRBD1 is untestable without DNA. Germline values: CDR1 LGHNA, CDR2 YSLEER. This CDR3 has 14 amino acids. The CDR3 loop reads CASSQTPGQGAFFF.

The chain joins TRBV5-1 to TRBJ2-1; the D call of TRBD2 rests on TCRdb alone, since no DNA is present to check it. The CDR3 is made up of 15 amino acids. Germline V lookup: CDR1 SGHRS, CDR2 YFSETQ. This chain's CDR3 is CASGLAGFSYNEQFF.

The V gene is TRBV7-9, the J gene TRBJ1-5; without DNA, the TCRdb call of TRBD1 cannot be checked. From germline, CDR1 is SEHNR and CDR2 FQNEAQ (reference sequence). The length of the CDR3 is 15 residues. The CDR3: CASSPTGTSNQPQHF.

The chain links TRBV5-1 to TRBJ2-2. This CDR3 comprises 15 residues. Germline V gene sequence: CDR1 SGHRS, CDR2 YFSETQ. This chain's CDR3 is CASSLAQVRTGELFF.

The chain couples TRBV5-1 to TRBJ2-7; there is no DNA to check the TCRdb D call of TRBD1. Germline CDR1 is SGHRS and CDR2 is YFSETQ. The CDR3 totals 15 residues. CDR3 amino acids: CASSLESGMFYEQYF.

This rearrangement joins TRBV20-1 to TRBJ2-5; TCRdb's assignment of TRBD1 cannot be checked, as there is no DNA. Germline V gene lookup returns CDR1 DFQATT and CDR2 SNEGSKA (reference sequence). The CDR3 has 15 amino acids. The CDR3 protein is CSAPPGQGYFETQYF.

This chain uses TRBV30 with TRBJ1-2. Germline V gives CDR1 GTSNPN, CDR2 SVGIG (reference sequence). The CDR3 is made up of 15 amino acids. CDR3 in amino acids: CAWSVPSRGSYGYTF. The whole variable domain, filled in from reference TRBV30 and TRBJ1-2, reads SQTIHQWPATLVQPVGSPLSLECTVEGTSNPNLYWYRQAAGRGLQLLFYSVGIGQISSEVPQNLSASRPQDRQFILSSKKLLLSDSGFYLCAWSVPSRGSYGYTFGSGTRLTVV.

The chain employs TRBV6-5 and TRBJ2-5. CDR1 is MNHEY, CDR2 SVGAGI, per germline. The CDR3 sequence is 14 residues long. The CDR3 here is CASSYGFSGETQYF.

The rearrangement uses TRBV2 and TRBJ2-7; TCRdb's assignment of TRBD1 cannot be checked, as there is no DNA. Per the germline V gene, CDR1 is SNHLY and CDR2 is FYNNEI. This CDR3 region has 15 residues. This CDR3 is CASSAPGGQGYEQYF.

The V and J genes are TRBV20-1 and TRBJ2-3; TCRdb designates TRBD1, a call that cannot be tested without DNA. Germline-derived CDR1 and CDR2 are DFQATT and SNEGSKA (reference sequence). This CDR3 has 15 amino acids. The CDR3 spells CSARDPGQGPDTQYF.